The 4 T cell receptor beta chains listed next were all sequenced from one sample in a study of blood T cell repertoires in COVID-19. Method: immunoSEQ multiplex PCR; TCRdb's copy keeps in-frame clones and lacks some. The sample includes 70,000 to 90,000 clones, 75% to 85% seen only once; the top ten take roughly 22%. Specimen: peripheral blood. The receptors here all came from a human donor in a cohort sampled during active COVID-19.

The gene calls are TRBV11-2 and TRBJ2-3; 7 nucleotides match TRBD2. V shed 5 bases, J shed 4 bases, and the junction held 9 bases outside the gene matches. The CDR3 has 15 amino acids. Germline V gene data show CDR1 as SGHAT and CDR2 as FQNNGV. DNA for the CDR3: TGTGCCAGCAGCCTAACCGGGACTACAGCAGATACGCAGTATTTT. This translates into CASSLTGTTADTQYF.

In its sample, this clone was seen once. V usage is TRBV3-1 (or the pseudogene TRBV3-2) and J usage is TRBJ1-5; the D is unclear. The germline V and J ends were trimmed by 0 bases and 3 bases, with 12 bases remaining between them. This CDR3 has 16 amino acids. Germline V gene lookup returns CDR1 LGHDT and CDR2 YNNKEL (reference sequence). CDR3 protein: CASSQDNWLPNQPQHF. CDR3 DNA sequence: TGTGCCAGCAGCCAAGATAATTGGCTCCCCAATCAGCCCCAGCATTTT.

V usage is TRBV21-1 and J usage is TRBJ2-7; no check of the table's D call, TRBD2, against the DNA was made. TRBV21-1 is described as a pseudogene. This CDR3 spans 16 amino acids. This CDR3 reads CASTRMGLAPAYEQYF. The CDR3 nucleotides are TGTGCCAGCACCCGAATGGGACTAGCGCCAGCCTACGAGCAGTACTTC.

DNA of the CDR3: TGTGCCACCTCCCCCACCGGGAGCACCACAGATACGCAGTATTTT. This translates into CATSPTGSTTDTQYF. The V gene is TRBV2, the J gene TRBJ2-3, with D possibly being TRBD2 (6 bases). The CDR3 length is 15 residues. The ends were cut back, 10 bases at V and 2 bases at J, with 19 bases in the middle. CDR1 and CDR2 from the germline V gene are SNHLY and FYNNEI.